This passage covers 10 T cell receptor beta chains from one sample sequenced in a study of Ad26.COV2.S vaccination and SARS-CoV-2 variants. The method was immunoSEQ multiplex PCR; TCRdb's version includes in-frame clones alone and lacks a portion of them. The profile shows about 480,000 clones, roughly 87% of them singletons. The treatment was: around 19 received Ad26.COV2.S at low or high dose, single or two shots; about 5 received placebo; per-sample allocation not given. Samples were taken on day 63 after the first vaccine or placebo injection. The sequencing used peripheral blood, collected in a trial of Ad26.COV2.S vaccine versus placebo. The receptors here all came from a person between 18 and 65 years old who received the Ad26.COV2.S COVID-19 vaccine or a placebo.

The chain uses TRBV6-2 or TRBV6-3 and TRBJ2-7; D is ambiguous. Looked up from germline, CDR1 is MNHEY and CDR2 is SVGEGT. V was trimmed by 6 bases and J by 5 bases, leaving 14 bases between them. CDR3 size: 13 residues. CDR3 amino acids: CASSLRTNHEQYF. Written as DNA, the CDR3 is TGTGCCAGCAGCTTACGGACCAACCACGAGCAGTACTTC.

The chain employs TRBV10-3 and TRBJ2-5; no reliable D call. V lost 8 bases and J lost 5, with 15 bases in between. Germline assignment: CDR1 ENHRY and CDR2 SYGVKD. The CDR3 extends over 13 amino acids. This CDR3 is CAISEAGVETQYF. CDR3 nucleotide sequence: TGTGCCATCTCCGAGGCAGGTGTTGAGACCCAGTACTTC.

The chain joins TRBV2 to TRBJ2-5; D is unresolved. CDR3 length: 13 amino acids. V shed 8 bases and J shed 5 bases, with 15 bases lying between them. Germline assignment: CDR1 SNHLY and CDR2 FYNNEI. The CDR3 DNA is TGTGCCAGCCGATCGGGCACCCGGGAGACCCAGTACTTC. It yields the protein CASRSGTRETQYF.

The chain has TRBV9 and TRBJ2-1; 7 nucleotides agree with TRBD2. CDR1 is SGDLS and CDR2 is YYNGEE in the germline V gene. The CDR3 is made up of 15 amino acids. After removal of 0 bases from V and 2 bases from J, the junction contained 2 bases not matched to a gene. Here the CDR3 reads CASSVGGGPYNEQFF. The CDR3 DNA reads as TGTGCCAGCAGCGTAGGCGGGGGACCCTACAATGAGCAGTTCTTC.

The chain is built from TRBV5-1 and TRBJ1-5; no definite D call. CDR3 size: 15 residues. The V and J ends lost 0 bases and 0 bases respectively, with 7 bases between them. CDR1 and CDR2 (germline): SGHRS, YFSETQ. The CDR3 protein is CASSLAGVSNQPQHF. Written as DNA, the CDR3 is TGCGCCAGCAGCTTGGCAGGAGTTAGCAATCAGCCCCAGCATTTT. Together with reference TRBV5-1 and TRBJ1-5, the CDR3 gives the full variable domain: KAGVTQTPRYLIKTRGQQVTLSCSPISGHRSVSWYQQTPGQGLQFLFEYFSETQRNKGNFPGRFSGRQFSNSRSEMNVSTLELGDSALYLCASSLAGVSNQPQHFGDGTRLSIL.

V is TRBV7-8 and J is TRBJ2-7; D may match TRBD1 or TRBD2 (5 bases each). Germline loops: CDR1 SGHVS, CDR2 FQNEAQ. The CDR3 is made up of 15 amino acids. V was cut by 0 bases and J by 2 bases, with 11 bases left in between. DNA of the CDR3: TGTGCCAGCAGCTTAGCGCAGGGACCTACCTACGAGCAGTACTTC. It translates to CASSLAQGPTYEQYF. Supplemented by reference TRBV7-8 and TRBJ2-7, the full variable domain reads GAGVSQSPRYKVAKRGQDVALRCDPISGHVSLFWYQQALGQGPEFLTYFQNEAQLDKSGLPSDRFFAERPEGSVSTLKIQRTQQEDSAVYLCASSLAQGPTYEQYFGPGTRLTVT.

The count of this clone is one. The chain carries TRBV7-6 and TRBJ2-6; D tentatively fits TRBD1 or TRBD2 (5 bases each). The CDR3 covers 16 residues. Trimming pared 3 bases from V and 2 bases from J, leaving 11 bases between. In germline, CDR1 is SGHVS, CDR2 FNYEAQ. The CDR3 sequence is CASSLGRAAGANVLTF. The CDR3 DNA is TGTGCCAGCAGCTTGGGACGGGCAGCTGGGGCCAACGTCCTGACTTTC.

The gene calls are TRBV28 and TRBJ2-7; 9 bases match TRBD1. The CDR3 contains 14 residues. Germline V gene data show CDR1 as MDHEN and CDR2 as SYDVKM. With 11 bases clipped from V and 4 bases from J, the junction kept 12 bases outside the gene matches. CDR3 region: CASNGGTGRYEQYF. In DNA, the CDR3 is TGTGCCTCAAACGGCGGGACAGGGAGGTACGAGCAGTACTTC.

This clone was observed once. The chain links TRBV5-5 to TRBJ2-1; 9 bases are shared with TRBD2. Losses at the gene ends were 2 bases for V and 10 bases for J; bases not matched to a gene: 10. This CDR3 has 15 amino acids. The V gene's germline CDR1 is SGHKS and CDR2 YYEKEE (reference sequence). The chain's CDR3 is CASSLEPGLAGEQFF. In nucleotides, the CDR3 is TGTGCCAGCAGCTTAGAACCGGGACTAGCTGGGGAGCAGTTCTTC.

This sequence joins TRBV11-2 and TRBJ2-5; 7 nucleotides match TRBD1. J gave up 1 base and V 5 bases, and 7 bases lay outside the gene matches. This CDR3 has 15 residues. Germline V CDR1 and CDR2: SGHAT, FQNNGV. This CDR3 reads CASSPRGTVQETQYF. CDR3 nucleotide sequence: TGTGCCAGCAGCCCACGAGGGACAGTCCAAGAGACCCAGTACTTC.